Below are 21 T cell receptor beta chains sequenced from a single sample in a study of T-cell reconstitution after alpha-beta-depleted transplantation in children. The study's findings and limits: Fresh T-cell production supplied most of the T-cell counts and diversity seen one year after transplant.

These receptors' targets are unknown. Molecular barcoding with unique molecular identifiers was used for the TCRbeta library. Via MiXCR, TCRdb re-called the PCR reads, giving one row per CDR3 protein. The sample records about 290,000 distinct CDR3 sequences, roughly 8.2% being singletons. This specimen consisted of peripheral blood, obtained 360 days after TCRalphabeta/CD19-depleted stem cell transplant. The receptors here all came from a female patient aged 2-15 years who had a stem cell transplant for Fanconi anemia, so the T cells may come from the graft donor.

This clonotype has a count of ten or more. The chain couples TRBV7-8 to TRBJ2-1; 11 bases line up with TRBD2. CDR1 and CDR2 (germline): SGHVS, FQNEAQ. The CDR3 contains 18 residues. The trim removed 2 bases at V and 5 bases at J, leaving 11 bases unmatched. The CDR3: CASSLNWVAGGLNNEQFF. In DNA, the CDR3 is TGTGCCAGCAGCTTAAACTGGGTAGCGGGAGGGTTAAACAATGAGCAGTTCTTC.

In its sample, this clonotype was seen many times. The chain uses TRBV4-2 and TRBJ2-3; TRBD2 matches at 9 bases. This CDR3 is built from 16 residues. Per germline, CDR1 LGHNA and CDR2 YNFKEQ. V was pared by 1 base and J by 6 bases, with 8 bases of the junction left unmatched. The CDR3 is CASSQVRLAGDDTQYF. The CDR3 DNA reads TGTGCCAGCAGCCAAGTTCGTTTAGCGGGGGATGATACGCAGTATTTT.

In DNA form, the CDR3 reads TGCAGTTACACCCCATGGGGGACTAGCGGGAGCACAGATACGCAGTATTTT. It encodes CSYTPWGTSGSTDTQYF. The chain employs TRBV20-1 and TRBJ2-3; 12 bases fit TRBD2. The CDR3 is 17 amino acids. Trimming at V came to 8 bases and at J to 0 bases, leaving 12 bases not matched to a gene. Germline assignment: CDR1 DFQATT and CDR2 SNEGSKA (reference sequence).

The sample holds many counts of this clonotype. V is TRBV21-1 and J is TRBJ2-5; the table's TRBD2 call for D was not verified on the DNA. TRBV21-1 represents a pseudogene. The CDR3 runs to 19 residues. As DNA, the CDR3 is TGTGCCAGCAGCACGATAACGGTACGACTAGCGGGGGATCCTAAGACCCAGTACTTC. As protein: CASSTITVRLAGDPKTQYF.

This clonotype was detected a few times. The rearrangement links TRBV2 to TRBJ2-7, with 8 bases identical to TRBD1. The V and J ends lost 5 bases and 4 bases, in that order; junction bases with no gene match: 22. The CDR3 loop spans 19 amino acids. The germline V gene has CDR1 SNHLY and CDR2 FYNNEI. The CDR3 protein is CASSRRATGEAPAPYEQYF. The CDR3, as DNA: TGTGCCAGCAGTAGGCGAGCGACAGGGGAGGCCCCAGCACCGTACGAGCAGTACTTC.

This clonotype came up many times. The rearrangement uses TRBV7-8 and TRBJ1-4, with a tentative D call TRBD1 (5 bases). CDR1 SGHVS and CDR2 FQNEAQ come from the germline V gene. V was pared by 1 base and J by 10 bases, with 10 bases between. This CDR3 comprises 13 residues. The CDR3 DNA reads as TGTGCCAGCAGCTTAGTCAGGGAGGCAAAACTGTTTTTT. It translates to CASSLVREAKLFF.

Ten or more counts support this clonotype. This rearrangement joins TRBV6-5 to TRBJ2-3; 8 bases are shared with TRBD2. The CDR3 consists of 14 residues. Losses at the gene ends were 0 bases for V and 5 bases for J; bases not matched to a gene: 1. Germline V gene lookup returns CDR1 MNHEY and CDR2 SVGAGI. CDR3 sequence (DNA): TGTGCCAGCAGTTACTCCGGGGGGGGAGATACGCAGTATTTT. Translating it yields CASSYSGGGDTQYF.

This clonotype was observed a few times. The chain couples TRBV10-2 to TRBJ2-7; D might be TRBD1 (5 bases). Germline-derived CDR1 and CDR2 are WSHSY and SAAADI. This CDR3 has 13 residues. Trimming took off 4 bases at V and 4 bases at J, with 11 bases between the two ends. CDR3 amino acids: CASSGRAPYEQYF. The CDR3 DNA reads as TGCGCCAGCAGTGGCAGGGCCCCTTACGAGCAGTACTTC.

This clonotype was seen a few times. The J gene is TRBJ2-1, the V gene TRBV6-2 or TRBV6-3, with no clear D. The ends were cut back, 8 bases at V and 0 bases at J, with 11 bases in the middle. Germline V lookup: CDR1 MNHEY, CDR2 SVGEGT. The CDR3 sequence is 14 residues long. This CDR3 reads CASARHSSYNEQFF. CDR3 coding DNA: TGTGCCAGCGCACGCCACAGCTCCTACAATGAGCAGTTCTTC.

This clonotype is a singleton in its sample. The V call is TRBV20-1, the J call TRBJ1-5; D is uncertain. V was shortened by 5 bases and J by 12 bases, with 14 bases between the two germline ends. Germline V CDR1 and CDR2: DFQATT, SNEGSKA (reference sequence). The CDR3 contains 11 residues. This CDR3 reads CSAPHPKGQHF. The CDR3 DNA is TGCAGTGCTCCACATCCTAAGGGCCAGCATTTT.

Many counts were recorded for this clonotype. J is TRBJ1-5 and V is TRBV12-3 or TRBV12-4, with D uncertain. The CDR3 is 13 residues long. V lost 4 bases, J lost 9 bases, and 13 bases lay in between. CDR3 protein: CASSSAAQSPQHF. The CDR3 DNA is TGTGCCAGCAGTTCAGCGGCCCAGTCGCCCCAGCATTTT.

To note about this clonotype: It may be a read error: a sequence one base away is much more abundant. The V call is TRBV11-1, the J call TRBJ2-7; no definite D call. The V end was cut by 7 bases, the J end by 5 bases, with 30 bases between. Germline CDR1 reads SGHAT; CDR2 reads FQDESV (reference sequence). The CDR3 consists of 18 residues. In DNA form, the CDR3 reads TGTGCCAGCAACTTGTGGTATGGGATTCCGGGCTCCATCCACGAGCAGTACTTC. As protein: CASNLWYGIPGSIHEQYF.

The chain joins TRBV5-1 to TRBJ1-1, with a tentative D call TRBD1 (5 bases). Germline V gene sequence: CDR1 SGHRS, CDR2 YFSETQ. The V end lost 6 bases, the J end lost 7 bases, and 19 bases lay between the germline ends. The CDR3 has 14 residues. The CDR3 loop is CASTAPPGQNEAFF. The CDR3 nucleotides read TGCGCCAGCACCGCGCCCCCTGGACAAAATGAAGCTTTCTTT.

The chain has TRBV2 and TRBJ1-1; D unresolved. Looked up from germline, CDR1 is SNHLY and CDR2 is FYNNEI. V gave up 4 bases and J gave up 5 bases, with 14 bases separating them. There are 14 residues in the CDR3. CDR3 sequence: CASSGSMGGTEAFF. The CDR3 DNA sequence: TGTGCCAGCAGTGGGAGTATGGGAGGTACTGAAGCTTTCTTT.

Many counts were recorded for this clonotype. V is TRBV6-2 or TRBV6-3 and J is TRBJ2-7; D is perhaps TRBD1 (6 bases). The CDR3 spans 15 residues. Germline V gives CDR1 MNHEY, CDR2 SVGEGT. V lost 2 bases and J lost 3, with 14 bases in between. This CDR3 is CASSYRGTPFYEQYF. The CDR3 bases are TGTGCCAGCAGTTACAGGGGGACACCGTTCTACGAGCAGTACTTC.

This clonotype appeared a few times. In DNA form, the CDR3 reads TGTGCCAGCAGCTTATCAGGGAAAGAGACCCAGTACTTC. It translates to CASSLSGKETQYF. The V and J genes are TRBV11-2 and TRBJ2-5, with D perhaps matching TRBD1 (5 bases). Germline-derived CDR1 and CDR2 are SGHAT and FQNNGV. The CDR3 is 13 amino acids. The germline V and J ends were trimmed by 2 bases and 3 bases, with 7 bases remaining between them.

This clonotype was picked up a small number of times. V is TRBV7-8 and J is TRBJ1-5; D call uncertain. The CDR3 runs to 18 residues. Trimming took off 1 base at V and 1 base at J, with 17 bases between the two ends. Germline V gene sequence: CDR1 SGHVS, CDR2 FQNEAQ. CDR3 amino acids: CASSLVSVDGWSNQPQHF. In DNA form, the CDR3 reads TGTGCCAGCAGCTTAGTTTCCGTGGACGGATGGAGCAATCAGCCCCAGCATTTT. The full variable domain, rest sourced from reference TRBV7-8 and TRBJ1-5, is GAGVSQSPRYKVAKRGQDVALRCDPISGHVSLFWYQQALGQGPEFLTYFQNEAQLDKSGLPSDRFFAERPEGSVSTLKIQRTQQEDSAVYLCASSLVSVDGWSNQPQHFGDGTRLSIL.

At least ten counts were recorded for this clonotype. The chain carries TRBV29-1 and TRBJ1-2; TRBD1 is a possible D gene (6 bases). There are 12 residues in the CDR3. The V end lost 2 bases, the J end lost 7 bases, and 11 bases lay between the germline ends. Germline loops: CDR1 SQVTM, CDR2 ANQGSEA. The CDR3 nucleotides are TGCAGCGTTGAACCGGGGGGGGCTGGCTACACCTTC. The encoded protein is CSVEPGGAGYTF.

This clonotype was recorded at least ten times. The rearrangement joins TRBV28 to TRBJ2-1; no reliable D call. This CDR3 has 15 residues. V lost 6 bases, J lost 0 bases, and 12 bases lay in between. Germline V gives CDR1 MDHEN, CDR2 SYDVKM. CDR3 region: CASRQTRISYNEQFF. The CDR3 nucleotides read TGTGCCAGCAGACAGACCCGAATCTCCTACAATGAGCAGTTCTTC.

This clonotype was observed at least ten times. The V gene is TRBV9, the J gene TRBJ2-2; D ambiguous. The V end was cut by 0 bases, the J end by 2 bases, with 2 bases between. Germline V CDR1 and CDR2: SGDLS, YYNGEE. The CDR3 is made up of 13 amino acids. The chain's CDR3 is CASSVGNTGELFF. The CDR3 nucleotides read TGTGCCAGCAGCGTAGGCAACACCGGGGAGCTGTTTTTT.

The chain uses TRBV7-2 and TRBJ1-5, with D possibly being TRBD1 (5 bases). Germline values: CDR1 SGHTA, CDR2 FQGNSA. The CDR3 loop spans 16 amino acids. V gave up 0 bases and J gave up 6 bases, with 15 bases separating them. CDR3 in DNA: TGTGCCAGCAGCTTAGCGGAGGGTTTAGGGGCTCAGCCCCAGCATTTT. It encodes CASSLAEGLGAQPQHF. The full variable domain, completed using reference TRBV7-2 and TRBJ1-5, is GAGVSQSPSNKVTEKGKDVELRCDPISGHTALYWYRQSLGQGLEFLIYFQGNSAPDKSGLPSDRFSAERTGGSVSTLTIQRTQQEDSAVYLCASSLAEGLGAQPQHFGDGTRLSIL.